These 19 T cell receptor beta chains originate from one sample sequenced in a study of CD8 T cells in Susac syndrome. Reverse transcription of about 0.5 to 1 ug RNA used random hexamers. MiXCR, applied by TCRdb to the immunoSEQ multiplex PCR reads, yields one record per CDR3 protein. Of about 160,000 distinct CDR3 sequences in the sample, roughly 94% were seen once. Sequences were obtained from CD4+ T cells from PBMCs. These receptors came from a human donor in good health.

The chain links TRBV7-9 to TRBJ1-2, with D perhaps matching TRBD1 (5 bases). This CDR3 comprises 15 residues. V was shortened by 2 bases and J by 5 bases, with 15 bases between the two germline ends. Germline CDR1 SEHNR, CDR2 FQNEAQ (reference sequence). CDR3 region: CASSLSVGGEYGYTF. The CDR3 nucleotides read TGTGCCAGCAGCTTAAGTGTGGGGGGAGAGTATGGCTACACCTTC.

V and J are TRBV14 and TRBJ1-2, with D unresolved. Germline V CDR1 and CDR2: SGHDN, FVKESK. CDR3 size: 14 residues. Trimming cost V 1 base and J 4 bases, with 10 bases left between them. Here the CDR3 DNA reads TGTGCCAGCAGCCAAGGTGCTCAGTTCTATGGCTACACCTTC. It encodes CASSQGAQFYGYTF. Supplemented by reference TRBV14 and TRBJ1-2, the full variable domain reads EAGVTQFPSHSVIEKGQTVTLRCDPISGHDNLYWYRRVMGKEIKFLLHFVKESKQDESGMPNNRFLAERTGGTYSTLKVQPAELEDSGVYFCASSQGAQFYGYTFGSGTRLTVV.

V and J are TRBV7-3 and TRBJ1-1; TRBD1 aligns across 8 bases. The CDR3 runs 16 residues. Trimming at V came to 7 bases and at J to 2 bases, leaving 12 bases not matched to a gene. Germline V CDR1 and CDR2: SGHTA, FQGTGA. The DNA of the CDR3 is TGTGCCAGCACCAAATCCAGGACAGGGCCTAACACTGAAGCTTTCTTT. Its translation: CASTKSRTGPNTEAFF.

The chain is built from TRBV7-2 and TRBJ1-6; TRBD1 aligns across 9 bases. CDR1 is SGHTA, CDR2 FQGNSA, per germline. V gave up 1 base and J gave up 5 bases; unmatched junction bases: 0. This CDR3 contains 15 residues. CDR3: CASSLGDRDNSPLHF. The CDR3 DNA reads TGTGCCAGCAGCTTAGGGGACAGGGATAATTCACCCCTCCACTTT.

V and J are TRBV2 and TRBJ1-2; 9 bases line up with TRBD1. Germline V gene sequence: CDR1 SNHLY, CDR2 FYNNEI. CDR3 length equals 12 residues. Trimming at V came to 6 bases and at J to 8 bases, leaving 4 bases not matched to a gene. CDR3 sequence: CASSVGQGGYTF. The CDR3 DNA is TGTGCCAGCAGCGTGGGACAGGGCGGCTACACCTTC. Filled out from reference TRBV2 and TRBJ1-2, the complete variable domain reads EPEVTQTPSHQVTQMGQEVILRCVPISNHLYFYWYRQILGQKVEFLVSFYNNEISEKSEIFDDQFSVERPDGSNFTLKIRSTKLEDSAMYFCASSVGQGGYTFGSGTRLTVV.

The DNA for the CDR3 is TGCGCCAGCAGCCAAGGCTCTAGCGGGGGAAGGGAGACCCAGTACTTC. Protein sequence: CASSQGSSGGRETQYF. This chain connects TRBV4-3 to TRBJ2-5, with 10 bases aligning to TRBD2. V lost 1 base, J lost 5 bases, and 7 bases stayed unmatched. Germline CDR1 and CDR2: LGHNA and YSLEER. There are 16 residues in the CDR3.

The V and J genes are TRBV6-6 and TRBJ1-2; a possible D gene is TRBD1 (6 bases). V gave up 5 bases and J gave up 7 bases, with 14 bases separating them. The CDR3 loop spans 13 amino acids. Per the germline V gene, CDR1 is MNHNY and CDR2 is SVGAGI (reference sequence). CDR3 residues: CASSLQGNPGYTF. The CDR3 region has the DNA TGTGCCAGCAGTCTCCAGGGGAACCCTGGCTACACCTTC.

The V and J genes are TRBV7-9 and TRBJ2-1, with 8 bases fitting TRBD2. This CDR3 region has 16 residues. V trimming: 2 bases; J trimming: 4 bases; junction bases outside the gene matches: 7. Germline CDR1 SEHNR, CDR2 FQNEAQ (reference sequence). CDR3 sequence reads: CASSLPGGGRYNEQFF. CDR3 coding DNA: TGTGCCAGCAGCTTACCCGGGGGGGGGCGTTACAATGAGCAGTTCTTC.

This sequence joins TRBV7-2 and TRBJ2-2; D may match TRBD1 or TRBD2 (5 bases each). Germline-derived CDR1 and CDR2 are SGHTA and FQGNSA. With 6 bases removed from V and 1 base from J, the gap between germline ends came to 21 bases. CDR3 length equals 18 residues. The CDR3 sequence: CASRTTPRGRGNTGELFF. The CDR3 nucleotides read TGTGCCAGCAGAACCACCCCTAGGGGCCGGGGGAACACCGGGGAGCTGTTTTTT. Full variable domain (rest looked up from reference TRBV7-2 and TRBJ2-2): GAGVSQSPSNKVTEKGKDVELRCDPISGHTALYWYRQSLGQGLEFLIYFQGNSAPDKSGLPSDRFSAERTGGSVSTLTIQRTQQEDSAVYLCASRTTPRGRGNTGELFFGEGSRLTVL.

Only one count was recorded for this clonotype. V is TRBV5-1 and J is TRBJ1-4, with TRBD1 matching over 11 bases. The V gene's germline CDR1 is SGHRS and CDR2 YFSETQ. There are 14 residues in the CDR3. With 6 bases clipped from V and 10 bases from J, the junction kept 8 bases outside the gene matches. CDR3 sequence: CASTVGQGDGKLFF. In DNA form, the CDR3 reads TGCGCCAGCACCGTGGGACAGGGGGACGGAAAACTGTTTTTT.

This chain links TRBV7-9 with TRBJ2-1; TRBD2 matches at 8 bases. V dropped 6 bases and J dropped 7; count of bases not matched to a gene: 11. The germline V gene encodes CDR1 SEHNR and CDR2 FQNEAQ (reference sequence). CDR3 length equals 15 residues. CDR3 sequence reads: CASSPLSGGLNEQFF. The CDR3 DNA is TGTGCCAGCAGTCCCCTGAGCGGGGGACTTAATGAGCAGTTCTTC.

The gene calls are TRBV6-1 and TRBJ2-2, with 10 nucleotides matching TRBD1. The CDR3 runs to 15 residues. Germline CDR1 MNHNS, CDR2 SASEGT. J gave up 3 bases and V 3 bases, and 1 base lay outside the gene matches. The CDR3 DNA follows: TGTGCCAGCAGTGACGGACAGGGGGACACCGGGGAGCTGTTTTTT. Its translation: CASSDGQGDTGELFF.

The chain is built from TRBV6-5 and TRBJ2-7, with a weak D call TRBD1 (5 bases). CDR1 and CDR2 from the germline V gene are MNHEY and SVGAGI. The CDR3 has 13 residues. V gave up 7 bases and J gave up 2 bases, with 12 bases separating them. The CDR3 region is CASKGRGPYEQYF. The DNA for the CDR3 is TGTGCCAGCAAGGGAAGGGGCCCCTACGAGCAGTACTTC.

This clonotype turned up a few times. J is TRBJ2-7 and V is TRBV7-2; D unresolved. The V end lost 1 base, the J end lost 2 bases, and 15 bases lay between the germline ends. The length of the CDR3 is 16 residues. Germline assignment: CDR1 SGHTA and CDR2 FQGNSA. The CDR3 sequence: CASSLGVAGGTYEQYF. The DNA for the CDR3 is TGTGCCAGCAGCTTAGGTGTTGCAGGCGGAACCTACGAGCAGTACTTC.

This sequence joins TRBV4-3 and TRBJ2-1, with 8 bases lining up with TRBD2. Germline CDR1 reads LGHNA; CDR2 reads YSLEER. Trimming at V came to 0 bases and at J to 9 bases, leaving 10 bases not matched to a gene. The length of the CDR3 is 16 residues. The CDR3 region is CASSQDGTRVDGEQFF. CDR3 nucleotides: TGCGCCAGCAGCCAAGATGGGACTAGAGTTGACGGTGAGCAGTTCTTC.

V gene TRBV29-1 combines with J gene TRBJ2-3; 9 bases are a match to TRBD1. The CDR3 consists of 18 residues. Germline trimming cut 0 bases from V and 2 bases from J; bases unmatched to any gene: 12. The V gene's germline CDR1 is SQVTM and CDR2 ANQGSEA. The CDR3 sequence: CSVEEGQGKAPNTDTQYF. The CDR3 nucleotides are TGCAGCGTTGAAGAGGGACAGGGAAAAGCTCCCAACACAGATACGCAGTATTTT.

A few counts support this clonotype. The chain links TRBV28 to TRBJ2-7; D gene unclear. Per germline, CDR1 MDHEN and CDR2 SYDVKM. V dropped 5 bases and J dropped 6 bases, with 8 bases sitting between them. The CDR3 consists of 11 residues. The chain's CDR3 is CASSPSGEQYF. The CDR3 DNA reads TGTGCCAGCAGTCCCAGTGGCGAGCAGTACTTC.

The V call is TRBV27, the J call TRBJ2-2, with D hard to call. There are 14 residues in the CDR3. Germline V lookup: CDR1 MNHEY, CDR2 SMNVEV (reference sequence). The ends were cut back, 4 bases at V and 4 bases at J, with 10 bases in the middle. The chain's CDR3 is CASSSVVATGELFF. The CDR3 bases are TGTGCCAGCAGTTCAGTAGTCGCCACCGGGGAGCTGTTTTTT.

This clonotype was found once. The genes are TRBV6-5 and TRBJ2-3; TRBD2 agrees at 8 bases. This CDR3 has 14 amino acids. V shed 6 bases, J shed 4 bases, and the junction held 6 bases outside the gene matches. The germline V gene encodes CDR1 MNHEY and CDR2 SVGAGI. CDR3 in amino acids: CASSRNGRADTQYF. Written as DNA, the CDR3 is TGTGCCAGCAGCCGAAACGGGAGGGCAGATACGCAGTATTTT.